These T cell receptor beta chains were read from a single sample in a study of cytomegalovirus exposure and HLA in healthy donors. The data were produced by immunoSEQ multiplex PCR, yet TCRdb's version contains in-frame clones alone and is incomplete. Among 190,000 or so clones listed, roughly 80% were seen once. The sequenced sample was PBMCs. Source of these receptors: a boy aged 10-17 years in good health and CMV-seronegative. Each CDR3 is given with its conserved first and last residue.

>TRBJ2-1|TRBV27
CASSLWVQPNEQFF
>TRBJ1-1|TRBV4-1
CASSHPLRGQGGRNTEAFF
>TRBJ1-1|TRBV10-2
CASSRLGQGGTEAFF
>TRBJ1-5|TRBV27
CASRTGGINQPQHF
>TRBJ2-7|TRBV5-6
CASSFLLAASSYEQYF
>TRBJ1-1|TRBV9
CASSVEETGVTEAFF
>TRBJ2-7|TRBV9
CASSARWRVSSYEQYF
>TRBJ1-1|TRBV28
CASSIQGLNTEAFF
>TRBJ2-2|TRBV10-3
CAISLTSGATNTGELFF
>TRBJ1-2|TRBV7-6
CASSPGQGARGGGYTF
>TRBJ1-1|TRBV9
CASSVGQGNTEAFF
>TRBJ1-2|TRBV29-1
CSVGEDRVYGYTF
>TRBJ2-3|TRBV14
CASSQDFGGYIGTDTQYF
>TRBJ2-1|TRBV5-4
CASSGGTGGYNEQFF
>TRBJ1-1|TRBV6-5
CASASWRGEGTEAFF
>TRBJ2-1|TRBV11-2
CASSLTIAGDEQFF
>TRBJ2-1|TRBV4-3
CASSQDGASGSNEQFF
>TRBJ1-1|TRBV19
CASSRTGGANTEAFF
>TRBJ2-1|TRBV6-1
CASRKENFYNEQFF
>TRBJ2-5|TRBV28
CASSLRRRETQYF
>TRBJ2-2|TRBV18
CASSQGQGIAGELLF
>TRBJ1-3|TRBV15
CATGGSTGNTIYF
>TRBJ1-1|TRBV11-3
CASSLRGPTEAFF
>TRBJ1-1|TRBV30
CAWSRNRGYGEAFF
>TRBJ2-7|TRBV29-1
CSVEPSGSSYEQYF
>TRBJ1-2|TRBV7-6
CASSLARGAKGYTF